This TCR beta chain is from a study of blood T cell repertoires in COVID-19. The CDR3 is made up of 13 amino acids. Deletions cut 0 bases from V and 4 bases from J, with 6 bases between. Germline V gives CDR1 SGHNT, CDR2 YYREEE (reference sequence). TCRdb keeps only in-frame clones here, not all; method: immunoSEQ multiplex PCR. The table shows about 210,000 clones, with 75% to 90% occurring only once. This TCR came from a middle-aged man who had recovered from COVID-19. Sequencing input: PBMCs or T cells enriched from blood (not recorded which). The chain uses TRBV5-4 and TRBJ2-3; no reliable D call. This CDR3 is CASSLEYADTQYF. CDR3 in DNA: TGTGCCAGCAGCTTGGAATATGCAGATACGCAGTATTTT.